This T cell receptor (beta chain) was documented in a study of T cells in Graves' hyperthyroidism and ophthalmopathy. Study-level findings and limits: The model predicted ophthalmopathy a median around seven months before onset.

Amplified TCR beta CDR3 regions derived from RNA transcripts. The HTBI primer set was used in a first-round RT-PCR of the TCR CDR3. TCRdb reanalysed the multiplex PCR reads using MiXCR and keeps one entry per CDR3 protein. The repertoire holds around 380,000 distinct CDR3 sequences, with less than 15% as singletons. Blood from later-ophthalmopathy patients was taken at first hyperthyroidism diagnosis. Germline-derived CDR1 and CDR2 are MDHEN and SYDVKM. V lost 10 bases and J lost 3, with 15 bases in between. CDR3 length: 13 residues. At least ten counts were recorded for this clonotype. Antigen specificity is unknown.

The rearrangement joins TRBV28 to TRBJ1-1; D is unclear. Source material: blood. The sequence was collected from a man aged 30 to 39 with Graves' hyperthyroidism that later progressed to Graves' ophthalmopathy. In nucleotides, the CDR3 is TGTGCCATTATTGGGGAGGCGGACACTGAAGCTTTCTTT. Protein product: CAIIGEADTEAFF.